These 20 T cell receptor beta chains came from one sample sequenced in a study of PD-1 blockade in classical Hodgkin lymphoma. Profiling relied on immunoSEQ multiplex PCR, and the TCRdb table lists in-frame clones only, not all of them. Of 26,000 or so clones in the sample, approximately 68% are singletons; the top ten hold 3% to 4.5%. Time point: cycle 4 day 1 (C4D1), after less than 7 weeks of nivolumab. After autologous stem cell transplantation all patients relapsed, and prior brentuximab vedotin exposure differed between cohorts. This specimen consisted of peripheral blood mononuclear cells (PBMCs), obtained before the fourth cycle of nivolumab. These receptor sequences come from a human donor with classical Hodgkin lymphoma.

This clone came up a few times. The CDR3 region is CASSQEIGTTNEKLFF. Written as DNA, the CDR3 is TGCGCCAGCAGCCAAGAGATTGGAACGACTAATGAAAAACTGTTTTTT. The V and J genes are TRBV4-3 and TRBJ1-4; unclear D gene. The germline gives CDR1 LGHNA, CDR2 YSLEER. Trimming pared 0 bases from V and 2 bases from J, leaving 10 bases between. This CDR3 contains 16 residues.

This clone was counted once. J is TRBJ2-1 and V is TRBV6-5; unclear D gene. Germline V CDR1 and CDR2: MNHEY, SVGAGI. This CDR3 spans 12 amino acids. V lost 2 bases to trimming and J lost 6 bases, with 5 bases between them. The CDR3 nucleotides are TGTGCCAGCAGTTACCCATCCAATGAGCAGTTCTTC. Amino acids: CASSYPSNEQFF.

This clone was observed a handful of times. The chain couples TRBV7-9 to TRBJ1-6, with TRBD1 identical over 8 bases. The V segment lost 1 base and the J segment 3 bases; nucleotides outside the gene matches: 2. From germline, CDR1 is SEHNR and CDR2 FQNEAQ (reference sequence). The CDR3 sequence is 16 residues long. CDR3 protein: CASSLGQGFYNSPLHF. The CDR3 coding sequence is TGTGCCAGCAGCTTAGGACAGGGGTTCTATAATTCACCCCTCCACTTT.

This chain connects TRBV7-8 to TRBJ1-6; D is undetermined. Germline V lookup: CDR1 SGHVS, CDR2 FQNEAQ. This CDR3 is built from 16 residues. V was pared by 2 bases and J by 2 bases, with 10 bases between. Here the CDR3 reads CASSLRDLPYNSPLHF. The CDR3, as DNA: TGTGCCAGCAGCTTACGGGATTTGCCCTATAATTCACCCCTCCACTTT.

A few counts support this clone. J is TRBJ1-4 and V is TRBV29-1, with TRBD1 matching over 7 bases. The germline CDR1 and CDR2 sequences are SQVTM and ANQGSEA. V lost 6 bases to trimming and J lost 4 bases; unmatched junction nucleotides: 2. The CDR3 runs to 12 residues. CDR3 protein: CSVRGLNEKLFF. Here the CDR3 DNA reads TGCAGCGTGAGGGGGCTTAATGAAAAACTGTTTTTT. Full variable domain (missing parts from reference TRBV29-1 and TRBJ1-4): SAVISQKPSRDICQRGTSLTIQCQVDSQVTMMFWYRQQPGQSLTLIATANQGSEATYESGFVIDKFPISRPNLTFSTLTVSNMSPEDSSIYLCSVRGLNEKLFFGSGTQLSVL.

This chain links TRBV15 with TRBJ1-2; 8 bases fit TRBD1. V shed 0 bases, J shed 5 bases, and the junction held 2 bases outside the gene matches. The CDR3 covers 14 residues. Germline lookup yields CDR1 LNHNV and CDR2 YYDKDF (reference sequence). Written as DNA, the CDR3 is TGTGCCACCAGCAGAGAAGACAGGGGTTATGGCTACACCTTC. It yields the protein CATSREDRGYGYTF.

The chain recombines TRBV5-5 with TRBJ2-7; 13 bases map to TRBD2. V was clipped by 5 bases and J by 1 base; unmatched bases: 12. There are 18 residues in the CDR3. Per the germline V gene, CDR1 is SGHKS and CDR2 is YYEKEE (reference sequence). The CDR3 DNA sequence: TGTGCCAGCAGAGGGAGGACTAGCGGGAGCCCTCCTTCCTACGAGCAGTACTTC. Translating it yields CASRGRTSGSPPSYEQYF. Supplemented by reference TRBV5-5 and TRBJ2-7, the full variable domain reads DAGVTQSPTHLIKTRGQQVTLRCSPISGHKSVSWYQQVLGQGPQFIFQYYEKEERGRGNFPDRFSARQFPNYSSELNVNALLLGDSALYLCASRGRTSGSPPSYEQYFGPGTRLTVT.

The chain recombines TRBV13 with TRBJ2-1, with D possibly being TRBD2 (5 bases). V lost 5 bases to trimming and J lost 0 bases, with 14 bases between them. The length of the CDR3 is 16 residues. Germline V lookup: CDR1 PRHDT, CDR2 FYEKMQ (reference sequence). The CDR3 sequence is CASSAGLKSSYNEQFF. The CDR3 coding sequence is TGTGCCAGCAGCGCAGGACTGAAGAGCTCCTACAATGAGCAGTTCTTC. Variable domain in full (rest from reference TRBV13 and TRBJ2-1): AAGVIQSPRHLIKEKRETATLKCYPIPRHDTVYWYQQGPGQDPQFLISFYEKMQSDKGSIPDRFSAQQFSDYHSELNMSSLELGDSALYFCASSAGLKSSYNEQFFGPGTRLTVL.

This clone has only one observation. The chain has TRBV10-3 and TRBJ2-2; 8 bases are shared with TRBD2. With 6 bases clipped from V and 4 bases from J, the junction kept 4 bases outside the gene matches. The CDR3 loop spans 14 amino acids. From germline, CDR1 is ENHRY and CDR2 SYGVKD. The DNA for the CDR3 is TGTGCCATCAGCGGACTAGCAGCCACCGGGGAGCTGTTTTTT. It is translated as CAISGLAATGELFF.

The V and J genes are TRBV11-2 and TRBJ2-3; D gene ambiguous. Trimming left V 1 base short and J 5 bases short, with 7 bases between. The germline CDR1 and CDR2 sequences are SGHAT and FQNNGV. This CDR3 has 13 residues. The DNA for the CDR3 is TGTGCCAGCAGCTTAGGTGGACGAGATACGCAGTATTTT. Translation: CASSLGGRDTQYF.

V is TRBV18 and J is TRBJ2-1; unclear D gene. This CDR3 region has 15 residues. Per germline, CDR1 KGHSH and CDR2 LQKENI. The V end lost 6 bases, the J end lost 5 bases, and 17 bases lay between the germline ends. The CDR3 sequence: CASSPLGSIDNEQFF. The CDR3 DNA follows: TGTGCCAGCTCGCCCCTCGGCAGCATCGACAATGAGCAGTTCTTC. Filled out from reference TRBV18 and TRBJ2-1, the complete variable domain reads NAGVMQNPRHLVRRRGQEARLRCSPMKGHSHVYWYRQLPEEGLKFMVYLQKENIIDESGMPKERFSAEFPKEGPSILRIQQVVRGDSAAYFCASSPLGSIDNEQFFGPGTRLTVL.

This clone was seen a few times. The chain employs TRBV28 and TRBJ2-1; TRBD1 agrees at 8 bases. Per germline, CDR1 MDHEN and CDR2 SYDVKM. CDR3 size: 15 residues. J lost 7 bases, V lost 3 bases, and 8 bases had no gene match. DNA for the CDR3: TGTGCCAGCAGTTTTTGGACAGGGACCTGGAATGAGCAGTTCTTC. Translation gives CASSFWTGTWNEQFF.

This chain connects TRBV14 to TRBJ2-5; D is ambiguous. Germline lookup yields CDR1 SGHDN and CDR2 FVKESK. The V gene lost 4 bases and the J gene lost 4 bases, with 10 bases spanning the gap. The CDR3 runs 13 residues. This chain's CDR3 is CASSPGPGETQYF. CDR3 in DNA: TGTGCCAGCAGCCCGGGCCCGGGAGAGACCCAGTACTTC.

The rearrangement uses TRBV9 and TRBJ2-2; TRBD2 aligns across 7 bases. Germline CDR1 and CDR2: SGDLS and YYNGEE. CDR3 size: 16 residues. Unmatched junction bases numbered 6, after V lost 0 bases and J lost 4 bases. The CDR3 loop reads CASSVAVRERTGELFF. In DNA, the CDR3 is TGTGCCAGCAGCGTAGCTGTGCGGGAGCGCACCGGGGAGCTGTTTTTT.

The table lists this clone with a few counts. V gene TRBV5-4 combines with J gene TRBJ2-5; 13 nucleotides match TRBD2. Germline trimming cut 0 bases from V and 2 bases from J; bases unmatched to any gene: 4. This CDR3 is built from 17 residues. The germline CDR1 and CDR2 sequences are SGHNT and YYREEE (reference sequence). The DNA of the CDR3 is TGTGCCAGCAGCTTGGGACTAGCGGGAGGATTTCAAGAGACCCAGTACTTC. Translating it yields CASSLGLAGGFQETQYF.

V and J are TRBV14 and TRBJ1-2; 7 bases are shared with TRBD1. The V gene end was trimmed by 0 bases and the J gene end by 4 bases; junction bases not matched to a gene: 11. The germline V gene has CDR1 SGHDN and CDR2 FVKESK. There are 17 residues in the CDR3. The CDR3 spells CASSQDLVTGPSYGYTF. CDR3 bases: TGTGCCAGCAGCCAAGATTTAGTGACAGGGCCCTCCTATGGCTACACCTTC.

The chain has TRBV6-6 and TRBJ2-3; TRBD1 agrees at 7 bases. Germline loops: CDR1 MNHNY, CDR2 SVGAGI (reference sequence). J gave up 0 bases and V 2 bases, and 5 bases lay outside the gene matches. CDR3 length: 16 residues. CDR3 region: CASSYTGQTSTDTQYF. The CDR3 DNA sequence: TGTGCCAGCAGTTACACGGGACAGACTAGCACAGATACGCAGTATTTT.

This chain uses TRBV19 with TRBJ2-1; maybe TRBD2 (7 bases). Germline CDR1 reads LNHDA; CDR2 reads SQIVND (reference sequence). The CDR3 has 20 residues. Trimming left V 3 bases short and J 4 bases short, with 28 bases between. This chain's CDR3 is CASSILGGGGANRVYNEQFF. The DNA for the CDR3 is TGTGCCAGTAGTATTTTGGGGGGGGGCGGAGCAAACCGAGTATACAATGAGCAGTTCTTC.

The V gene is TRBV4-2, the J gene TRBJ2-1; 10 nucleotides line up with TRBD2. The CDR3 length is 16 residues. With V trimmed by 0 bases and J by 4 bases, 3 bases remained unmatched. Germline CDR1 is LGHNA and CDR2 is YNFKEQ. CDR3: CASSQELAGRYNEQFF. CDR3 DNA sequence: TGTGCCAGCAGCCAAGAACTAGCGGGAAGGTACAATGAGCAGTTCTTC.

The gene calls are TRBV27 and TRBJ2-2; 7 bases match TRBD1. The length of the CDR3 is 17 residues. Per germline, CDR1 MNHEY and CDR2 SMNVEV (reference sequence). The V gene end was trimmed by 6 bases and the J gene end by 4 bases; junction bases not matched to a gene: 14. The CDR3 sequence is CASSGDRVGWGTGELFF. CDR3 DNA sequence: TGTGCCAGCAGCGGCGACAGGGTGGGCTGGGGCACCGGGGAGCTGTTTTTT.